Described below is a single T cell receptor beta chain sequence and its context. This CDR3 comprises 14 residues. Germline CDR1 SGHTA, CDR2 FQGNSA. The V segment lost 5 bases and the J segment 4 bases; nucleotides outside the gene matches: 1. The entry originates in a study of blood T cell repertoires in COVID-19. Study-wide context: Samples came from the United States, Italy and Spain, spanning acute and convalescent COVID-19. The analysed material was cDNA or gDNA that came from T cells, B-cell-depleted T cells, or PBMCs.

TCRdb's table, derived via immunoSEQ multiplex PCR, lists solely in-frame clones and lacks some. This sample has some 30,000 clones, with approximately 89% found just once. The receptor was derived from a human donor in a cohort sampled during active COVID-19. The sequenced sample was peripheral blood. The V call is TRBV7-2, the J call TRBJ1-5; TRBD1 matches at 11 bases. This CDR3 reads CASSRDRGNQPQHF. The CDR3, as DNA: TGTGCCAGCAGCCGGGACAGGGGGAATCAGCCCCAGCATTTT.